Shown below are 4 T cell receptor beta chains from a single sample sequenced in a study of post-analysis software for immune sequencing data. Each TCR beta cDNA library carried unique molecular identifiers. TCRdb re-derived calls from the PCR reads in MiXCR, one entry per CDR3 protein. The table shows about 400,000 distinct CDR3 sequences, with about a third occurring only once. Findings and limits, study-wide: Comparison of patients with controls showed five or six TRBV segments more frequent in patients, TRBV5-6, TRBV5-1 and TRBV20-1 among them.

Which antigens these TCRs recognize remains unknown. Sequences were obtained from blood. The origin of the receptors is a girl aged 10-17 years with multiple sclerosis.

This chain uses TRBV9 with TRBJ2-2; the D is unclear. Germline V CDR1 and CDR2: SGDLS, YYNGEE. V lost 2 bases to trimming and J lost 4 bases, with 12 bases between them. The CDR3 runs to 15 residues. CDR3 amino acids: CASSVFLGPTGELFF. CDR3 DNA sequence: TGTGCCAGCAGCGTCTTTCTTGGCCCCACCGGGGAGCTGTTTTTT.

The sample holds a few counts of this clonotype. Sequence at one end of the junction differs from germline and may be a read error. The rearrangement links TRBV3-1 to TRBJ2-1; D might be TRBD2 (6 bases). The CDR3 extends over 16 amino acids. Looked up from germline, CDR1 is LGHDT and CDR2 is YNNKEL (reference sequence). The CDR3 nucleotides are TGTGCCAGCAGCCAAGTCCAAGGACTACTTTACAATGGGCAGTTCTTC. Amino acid sequence: CASSQVQGLLYNGQFF.

This clonotype was recorded at least ten times. CDR3 in amino acids: CAISEPGPYLEQYF. CDR3 in DNA: TGTGCCATCAGTGAGCCGGGACCCTACTTAGAGCAGTACTTC. The rearrangement uses TRBV10-3 and TRBJ2-7; D may be TRBD1 or TRBD2 (5 bases each). Per the germline V gene, CDR1 is ENHRY and CDR2 is SYGVKD. The CDR3 sequence is 14 residues long. V lost 2 bases to trimming and J lost 7 bases, with 15 bases between them.

The rearrangement uses TRBV5-1 and TRBJ1-5, with D hard to call. The CDR3 is made up of 15 amino acids. The germline CDR1 and CDR2 sequences are SGHRS and YFSETQ. V lost 7 bases and J 1 base, leaving 15 bases between the germline ends. The CDR3 is CASSLAGRSNQPQHF. The CDR3 DNA reads TGCGCCAGCTCCCTGGCGGGAAGGAGCAATCAGCCCCAGCATTTT. Full variable domain (outside the CDR3, taken from reference TRBV5-1 and TRBJ1-5): KAGVTQTPRYLIKTRGQQVTLSCSPISGHRSVSWYQQTPGQGLQFLFEYFSETQRNKGNFPGRFSGRQFSNSRSEMNVSTLELGDSALYLCASSLAGRSNQPQHFGDGTRLSIL.